This T cell receptor beta chain was sequenced for a study of T cell repertoires in cytomegalovirus infection. TCRdb processed the reads anew with MiXCR; each CDR3 protein has one entry. Found here are around 170,000 distinct CDR3 sequences, 17% of them singletons; the top ten hold under 20%. Germline V gene data show CDR1 as SGHAT and CDR2 as FQNNGV. V shed 0 bases and J shed 7 bases, with 10 bases lying between them. The CDR3 extends over 13 amino acids. This clonotype was counted between two and nine times. The sample taken for sequencing was CD8+ T cells from PBMCs. This receptor was identified in a human donor in good health (CMV status not recorded). Some clones in this sample may be carry-over from other donors' samples. The chain joins TRBV11-2 to TRBJ2-7; no definite D call. The CDR3 bases are TGTGCCAGCAGCTTAGATATCGGTGGGGAGCAGTACTTC. Translation gives CASSLDIGGEQYF. The full variable domain, in which reference TRBV11-2 and TRBJ2-7 provide the parts outside the CDR3, is EAGVAQSPRYKIIEKRQSVAFWCNPISGHATLYWYQQILGQGPKLLIQFQNNGVVDDSQLPKDRFSAERLKGVDSTLKIQPAKLEDSAVYLCASSLDIGGEQYFGPGTRLTVT.